These T cell receptor beta chains were read from a single sample in a study of OX40 agonist ivuxolimab in advanced cancers. Profiled with immunoSEQ multiplex PCR; TCRdb holds only in-frame clones, not every one. In the table there are about 77,000 clones, about four fifths of which are singletons. Sequenced here: CD4+ or CD8+ T cells sorted from blood, sampled in a trial of the OX40 agonist ivuxolimab. These receptor sequences come from an adult with an advanced solid tumor such as melanoma, head and neck, liver or kidney cancer. The CDR3 runs from the conserved cysteine through the conserved F or W. D genes are given only for firm matches. Not every row has a clone size; where given, it reads once, few, many or a size class.

V	J	size	D	DNA	CDR3
TRBV2	TRBJ1-1	-	-	TGTGCCAGCAGTCCAAGAGGGCCCACGGGGACTGAAGCTTTCTTT	CASSPRGPTGTEAFF
TRBV6-5	TRBJ2-1	-	-	TGTGCCAGCAGTTACACGACGTACAATGAGCAGTTCTTC	CASSYTTYNEQFF
TRBV7-7	TRBJ1-3	-	TRBD1	TGTGCCAGCAGCCCAGGGACAGGGGTCTCTGGAAACACCATATATTTT	CASSPGTGVSGNTIYF
TRBV7-3	TRBJ2-3	-	TRBD2	TGTGCCAGCAGCCTCGGGACTAGCGTTCGAGATACGCAGTATTTT	CASSLGTSVRDTQYF
TRBV7-2	TRBJ1-6	few	TRBD1	TGTGCCAGCAGCTTCTATACAGGGGCGAATTCACCCCTCCACTTT	CASSFYTGANSPLHF
TRBV30	TRBJ2-5	-	-	TGTGCCTGGAGAGGGGGGGGAGGGACCCAGTACTTC	CAWRGGGGTQYF
TRBV15	TRBJ1-1	-	-	TGTGCCACCAGCAGAGAGCGCAGGGCGTGGACTGAAGCTTTCTTT	CATSRERRAWTEAFF
TRBV7-2	TRBJ1-1	-	-	TGTGCCAGCAGCTTTGGGCGGGGGACTGAAGCTTTCTTT	CASSFGRGTEAFF
TRBV5-4	TRBJ2-1	-	TRBD1	TGTGCCAGCAGCTTGAAGGGACAGGTAAATGAGCAGTTCTTC	CASSLKGQVNEQFF
TRBV7-9	TRBJ2-3	once	TRBD2	TGTGCCAGCAGCTTAGGGCTAGCGGGAGTTCGATATTTT	CASSLGLAGVRYF
TRBV4-2	TRBJ2-1	-	-	TGTGCCAGCAGCCAAGATTTACGGACTTATGGTGAGCAGTTCTTC	CASSQDLRTYGEQFF
TRBV6-4	TRBJ1-3	-	-	TGTGCCAGCAGTGACCCGGGACACAGAAACACCATATATTTT	CASSDPGHRNTIYF
TRBV6-1	TRBJ2-2	-	-	TGTGCCAGCAGTGACGGACAAGTACGCACCGGGGAGCTGTTTTTT	CASSDGQVRTGELFF
TRBV4-1	TRBJ2-3	-	-	TGCGCCAGCAGCCAACCCCCCGGCGCAGGGACGGCAGATACGCAGTATTTT	CASSQPPGAGTADTQYF
TRBV6-4	TRBJ1-5	-	-	TGTGCCAGCAGCCCCGGGGGGAGGCAGCCCCAGCATTTT	CASSPGGRQPQHF
TRBV20-1	TRBJ2-3	-	-	TGCAGTGTTACAGCGGGAGATACGCAGTATTTT	CSVTAGDTQYF
TRBV29-1	TRBJ1-1	-	-	TGCAGCGTCCCGGGACGTGCCTCGAACACTGAAGCTTTCTTT	CSVPGRASNTEAFF
TRBV5-4	TRBJ2-5	-	TRBD2	TGTGCCAGCAGCTTACGAGCGGGGGGGAGGACCCAGTACTTC	CASSLRAGGRTQYF
TRBV5-8	TRBJ2-5	-	-	TGTGCCAGCAGCCCGTCATGGAGACAAGAGACCCAGTACTTC	CASSPSWRQETQYF
TRBV4-2	TRBJ2-3	-	-	TGTGCCAGCAGCCAAGGCCAAAAAAATACGCAGTATTTT	CASSQGQKNTQYF
TRBV5-1	TRBJ2-7	-	TRBD2	TGCGCCAGCAGCCCAACTAGCGTCAGCCGCGAGCAGTACTTC	CASSPTSVSREQYF
TRBV6-6	TRBJ1-1	-	-	TGTGCCAGCAGGGGGAGCCAGGCGGCTTTCTTT	CASRGSQAAFF